Below, 32 T cell receptor beta chains from the same sample are listed, as sequenced in a study of blood T cells in healthy people across ages. Together with a sample-barcoded 5' primer, a J-beta primer mix was included in a second PCR lasting about 6 to 11 cycles. TCRdb re-derived calls from the 5' RACE reads in MiXCR, one entry per CDR3 protein. The data hold approximately 770,000 distinct CDR3 sequences, with roughly 60% observed a single time. Input material: blood. These receptors all come from a man aged 30-40 years in good health.

This clonotype was counted between two and nine times. At one end the junction does not follow the germline gene, possibly because of a read error. V and J are TRBV27 and TRBJ2-7, with no clear D. Germline CDR1 reads MNHEY; CDR2 reads SMNVEV (reference sequence). The CDR3 is made up of 13 amino acids. CDR3 nucleotides: TGTGCCAGCAGTGTATCGAGGACCTACGAGCAGTACTTC. Translation gives CASSVSRTYEQYF.

The CDR3 reads CASSLATEGIRELFF. The CDR3 DNA is TGTGCCAGCAGTTTAGCGACAGAGGGGATCAGGGAGCTGTTTTTT. The chain combines TRBV27 with TRBJ2-2; D is possibly TRBD1 or TRBD2 (5 bases each). This CDR3 is 15 amino acids long. Trimming removed 2 bases from V and 9 bases from J, with 16 bases in between. Germline V gene lookup returns CDR1 MNHEY and CDR2 SMNVEV (reference sequence).

V usage is TRBV7-2 and J usage is TRBJ2-1; 7 positions match TRBD2. The germline CDR1 and CDR2 sequences are SGHTA and FQGNSA. This CDR3 is built from 13 residues. Unmatched junction bases numbered 2, after V lost 3 bases and J lost 6 bases. DNA of the CDR3: TGTGCCAGCAGCTTCGGGACTATCAATGAGCAGTTCTTC. This codes for CASSFGTINEQFF.

This chain uses TRBV20-1 with TRBJ2-4; D uncertain. CDR3 length: 12 residues. Germline V gives CDR1 DFQATT, CDR2 SNEGSKA (reference sequence). Trimming took 2 bases from V and 3 from J, leaving 5 bases between them. The DNA for the CDR3 is TGCAGTGCTAGATGGGTCAAAAACATTCAGTACTTC. This codes for CSARWVKNIQYF.

This clonotype was seen a handful of times. This rearrangement joins TRBV7-9 to TRBJ2-1, with TRBD2 matching over 8 bases. The CDR3 sequence is 13 residues long. Germline V gene data show CDR1 as SEHNR and CDR2 as FQNEAQ (reference sequence). The ends lost 11 bases at V and 8 bases at J; junction bases unmatched: 11. This chain's CDR3 is CAAGRGRIDEQFF. The DNA for the CDR3 is TGTGCCGCCGGGCGCGGGAGGATCGATGAGCAGTTCTTC. Combining the CDR3 with reference TRBV7-9 and TRBJ2-1 gives the whole variable domain DTGVSQNPRHKITKRGQNVTFRCDPISEHNRLYWYRQTLGQGPEFLTYFQNEAQLEKSRLLSDRFSAERPKGSFSTLEIQRTEQGDSAMYLCAAGRGRIDEQFFGPGTRLTVL.

The CDR3 nucleotides are TGCGCCAGCAGCTTGGAAGGGGGCGCCGCCACTAATCAAGAGACCCAGTACTTC. Amino acid sequence: CASSLEGGAATNQETQYF. The V call is TRBV5-1, the J call TRBJ2-5, with 7 positions matching TRBD1. Unmatched junction bases numbered 13, after V lost 0 bases and J lost 2 bases. Germline CDR1 reads SGHRS; CDR2 reads YFSETQ. The CDR3 consists of 18 residues.

The gene calls are TRBV2 and TRBJ2-7; the D gene is possibly TRBD1 (6 bases). V lost 7 bases and J 2 bases, leaving 18 bases between the germline ends. Per germline, CDR1 SNHLY and CDR2 FYNNEI. CDR3 length equals 15 residues. The CDR3 region has the DNA TGTGCCAGCAAATCACAGGGACACCTCGCCTACGAGCAGTACTTC. This translates into CASKSQGHLAYEQYF. Drawing the rest from reference TRBV2 and TRBJ2-7, the complete variable domain is EPEVTQTPSHQVTQMGQEVILRCVPISNHLYFYWYRQILGQKVEFLVSFYNNEISEKSEIFDDQFSVERPDGSNFTLKIRSTKLEDSAMYFCASKSQGHLAYEQYFGPGTRLTVT.

CDR3 amino acids: CASSFTGGFGTDTQYF. CDR3 sequence (DNA): TGTGCCAGCAGCTTTACAGGGGGTTTCGGCACAGATACGCAGTATTTT. The V gene is TRBV7-9, the J gene TRBJ2-3; 8 bases line up with TRBD1. The CDR3 runs 16 residues. Germline assignment: CDR1 SEHNR and CDR2 FQNEAQ (reference sequence). After removal of 3 bases from V and 1 base from J, the junction contained 6 bases not matched to a gene.

The V and J genes are TRBV4-2 and TRBJ2-5, with D possibly being TRBD1 (6 bases). Per germline, CDR1 LGHNA and CDR2 YNFKEQ. Trimming took off 2 bases at V and 11 bases at J, with 15 bases between the two ends. The CDR3 consists of 13 residues. The DNA for the CDR3 is TGTGCCAGCAGCCAACCCAGGGGTAATGAGCAGTACTTC. Its translation: CASSQPRGNEQYF.

The rearrangement uses TRBV7-2 and TRBJ1-2; no clear D. This CDR3 is built from 16 residues. Trimming removed 5 bases at V and 4 bases at J, with 20 bases between. Per the germline V gene, CDR1 is SGHTA and CDR2 is FQGNSA. This CDR3 is CASSPGHLLEGYGYTF. CDR3 sequence (DNA): TGTGCCAGCAGCCCAGGCCACCTTCTTGAGGGCTATGGCTACACCTTC. Based on the CDR3 plus reference TRBV7-2 and TRBJ1-2, the full variable domain is GAGVSQSPSNKVTEKGKDVELRCDPISGHTALYWYRQSLGQGLEFLIYFQGNSAPDKSGLPSDRFSAERTGGSVSTLTIQRTQQEDSAVYLCASSPGHLLEGYGYTFGSGTRLTVV.

The chain recombines TRBV20-1 with TRBJ2-4, with 7 bases matching TRBD1. The DNA end is a closer match to TRBJ2-7, so the J assignment may be wrong. The CDR3 is 13 amino acids. The V gene's germline CDR1 is DFQATT and CDR2 SNEGSKA (reference sequence). In nucleotides, the CDR3 is TGCAGTGCCCCAGGGGGTGATTCCTACGAGCAGTACTTC. Translated, it gives CSAPGGDSYEQYF.

In this sample, this clonotype turned up a few times. The chain has TRBV12-3 or TRBV12-4 and TRBJ2-5; the D gene is possibly TRBD2 (6 bases). TRBJ2-7 explains the end of the DNA better; the J call may be wrong. The CDR3 has 13 amino acids. The CDR3 region is CASRRSGGFEQYF. The CDR3 DNA sequence: TGTGCCAGCAGGCGATCCGGGGGTTTCGAGCAGTACTTC.

This clonotype was counted many times. The chain carries TRBV19 and TRBJ2-1, with 15 bases lining up with TRBD2. V shed 6 bases and J 9 bases; nucleotides not matched to a gene: 9. Per the germline V gene, CDR1 is LNHDA and CDR2 is SQIVND (reference sequence). The CDR3 extends over 16 amino acids. In nucleotides, the CDR3 is TGTGCCAGTAGGACCGGCGGGACTAGCGGGAGGTCTGAGCAGTTCTTC. It is translated as CASRTGGTSGRSEQFF.

The chain employs TRBV20-1 and TRBJ2-1; possibly TRBD1 for D (6 bases). Trimming removed 3 bases from V and 6 bases from J, with 21 bases in between. The CDR3 loop spans 16 amino acids. CDR1 and CDR2 from the germline V gene are DFQATT and SNEGSKA (reference sequence). CDR3 DNA sequence: TGCAGTGCTAGGGTCGGGGACATCACCCGCGCCAATGAGCAGTTCTTC. It specifies CSARVGDITRANEQFF.

The chain joins TRBV5-1 to TRBJ2-3; 13 positions agree with TRBD2. Germline trimming cut 3 bases from V and 3 bases from J; bases unmatched to any gene: 4. The CDR3 length is 16 residues. Germline V gene data show CDR1 as SGHRS and CDR2 as YFSETQ. The CDR3 spells CASSSTSGGPTDTQYF. The CDR3 DNA reads TGCGCCAGCAGCTCGACTAGCGGGGGGCCAACAGATACGCAGTATTTT.

The chain joins TRBV19 to TRBJ1-5; D is possibly TRBD1 (5 bases). V lost 6 bases and J lost 4, with 16 bases in between. This CDR3 has 15 residues. The germline gives CDR1 LNHDA, CDR2 SQIVND (reference sequence). This CDR3 is CASRLAQGLNQPQHF. For the CDR3, the DNA is TGTGCCAGTAGATTGGCGCAGGGCTTAAATCAGCCCCAGCATTTT.

The genes are TRBV20-1 and TRBJ2-5; D is undetermined. Between the trimmed V and J ends, which lost 0 bases and 2 bases, there was a span of 13 bases. Germline CDR1 reads DFQATT; CDR2 reads SNEGSKA (reference sequence). CDR3 length equals 15 residues. For the CDR3, the DNA is TGCAGTGCTAGAGATGTTCACGGCAGACAAGAGACCCAGTACTTC. It translates to CSARDVHGRQETQYF.

The rearrangement links TRBV4-1 to TRBJ1-2; D is perhaps TRBD1 (5 bases). Trimming stripped 0 bases from V and 6 bases from J, with 26 bases between. Germline CDR1 and CDR2: MGHRA and YSYEKL. The CDR3 runs 19 residues. The CDR3 nucleotides are TGCGCCAGCAGCCAAGAGAGGGGCCCCTGGGGGACTCGAACTAATGGCTACACCTTC. It encodes CASSQERGPWGTRTNGYTF.

The chain uses TRBV7-2 and TRBJ2-1; TRBD1 is a possible D gene (6 bases). V was pared by 8 bases and J by 0 bases, with 11 bases between. Germline CDR1 reads SGHTA; CDR2 reads FQGNSA. The CDR3 has 14 amino acids. The CDR3 coding sequence is TGTGCCAGCGGACAGCTTAGCTCCTACAATGAGCAGTTCTTC. It encodes CASGQLSSYNEQFF.

The chain couples TRBV5-1 to TRBJ2-3; 12 bases align to TRBD2. This CDR3 region has 16 residues. With 4 bases clipped from V and 2 bases from J, the junction kept 5 bases outside the gene matches. Germline lookup yields CDR1 SGHRS and CDR2 YFSETQ. The CDR3 DNA reads as TGCGCCAGCAGCCCCGGGACTAGCGGGCCCACAGATACGCAGTATTTT. Protein product: CASSPGTSGPTDTQYF.

At least ten counts were recorded for this clonotype. This chain connects TRBV20-1 to TRBJ2-3; 7 nucleotides agree with TRBD2. There are 11 residues in the CDR3. V trimming: 6 bases; J trimming: 10 bases; junction bases outside the gene matches: 7. The germline V gene has CDR1 DFQATT and CDR2 SNEGSKA (reference sequence). The DNA of the CDR3 is TGCAGTGCCGGGACTACTACAGCGCAGTATTTT. As protein: CSAGTTTAQYF.

The chain joins TRBV20-1 to TRBJ2-5; D perhaps matches TRBD2 (6 bases). The CDR3 spans 13 residues. The germline CDR1 and CDR2 sequences are DFQATT and SNEGSKA (reference sequence). The germline V and J ends were trimmed by 4 bases and 5 bases, with 14 bases remaining between them. The CDR3 DNA is TGCAGTGCTACTGGGCTAGCGAGGGAGACCCAGTACTTC. Translated, it gives CSATGLARETQYF.

A single count supports this clonotype. This chain connects TRBV6-6 to TRBJ2-3; D gene ambiguous. The CDR3 has 12 residues. Germline V lookup: CDR1 MNHNY, CDR2 SVGAGI (reference sequence). V gave up 2 bases and J gave up 7 bases, with 7 bases separating them. Here the CDR3 DNA reads TGTGCCAGCAGTTACCCCTCATATACGCAGTATTTT. Translation: CASSYPSYTQYF.

This chain uses TRBV6-1 with TRBJ1-6; D unclear. The V and J ends lost 2 bases and 11 bases respectively, with 13 bases between them. The germline CDR1 and CDR2 sequences are MNHNS and SASEGT. The CDR3 length is 14 residues. Written as DNA, the CDR3 is TGTGCCAGCAGTGAATTATTGAGAAGGGCACCCCTCCACTTT. It is translated as CASSELLRRAPLHF.

The J gene is TRBJ2-5, the V gene TRBV7-2; TRBD2 matches at 13 bases. After removal of 5 bases from V and 2 bases from J, the junction contained 5 bases not matched to a gene. From germline, CDR1 is SGHTA and CDR2 FQGNSA. CDR3 length equals 16 residues. CDR3: CASSAATSGRQETQYF. CDR3 in DNA: TGTGCCAGCAGCGCAGCGACTAGCGGGAGGCAAGAGACCCAGTACTTC.

The V gene is TRBV12-3 or TRBV12-4, the J gene TRBJ2-1; 12 nucleotides align to TRBD2. J gave up 9 bases and V 5 bases, and 11 bases lay outside the gene matches. This CDR3 region has 16 residues. The CDR3: CASSAASGGAFSEQFF. The CDR3 DNA reads TGTGCCAGCAGTGCCGCTAGCGGGGGGGCTTTCAGTGAGCAGTTCTTC.

The chain is built from TRBV7-2 and TRBJ1-2; no reliable D call. The CDR3 totals 12 residues. Germline CDR1 and CDR2: SGHTA and FQGNSA. The ends were cut back, 2 bases at V and 7 bases at J, with 8 bases in the middle. The CDR3 DNA is TGTGCCAGCAGCTTACAGTCTGGTGGCTACACCTTC. Its protein is CASSLQSGGYTF.

The chain recombines TRBV12-3 or TRBV12-4 with TRBJ2-4; a weak D match, TRBD2 (8 bases). V was cut by 5 bases and J by 12 bases, with 29 bases left in between. This CDR3 is built from 17 residues. The CDR3 coding sequence is TGTGCCAGCAGTGATCACTCCGGGACAGCTACTAGCGGACCTCAGTACTTC. Its translation: CASSDHSGTATSGPQYF.

V gene TRBV20-1 combines with J gene TRBJ2-5; D may be TRBD2 (5 bases). V was trimmed by 6 bases and J by 5 bases, leaving 10 bases between them. The CDR3 has 11 residues. Germline V gene lookup returns CDR1 DFQATT and CDR2 SNEGSKA (reference sequence). CDR3 nucleotides: TGCAGTGCAGAGGGCCATGAGACCCAGTACTTC. Translated: CSAEGHETQYF.

This clonotype was picked up one time. The J gene is TRBJ2-1, the V gene TRBV7-9; a weak D match, TRBD2 (5 bases). V gave up 0 bases and J gave up 7 bases, with 16 bases separating them. The germline CDR1 and CDR2 sequences are SEHNR and FQNEAQ (reference sequence). CDR3 length: 16 residues. CDR3 DNA: TGTGCCAGCAGCTTAGCACTGGATCCGCGAGGGAATGAGCAGTTCTTC. Translated, it gives CASSLALDPRGNEQFF.

The chain carries TRBV5-1 and TRBJ2-7; maybe TRBD2 (6 bases). With 4 bases removed from V and 0 bases from J, the gap between germline ends came to 14 bases. Germline V gene lookup returns CDR1 SGHRS and CDR2 YFSETQ. CDR3 length: 15 amino acids. The CDR3 bases are TGCGCCAGCAGCCTTATTGACGGGAGCTCCTACGAGCAGTACTTC. Translation: CASSLIDGSSYEQYF.

This clonotype has a handful of counts. This chain joins TRBV9 and TRBJ2-3; 8 positions match TRBD2. Germline V gene data show CDR1 as SGDLS and CDR2 as YYNGEE. The junction had 11 bases not matched to a gene; V was cut back by 0 bases and J by 5 bases. The CDR3 has 17 amino acids. CDR3 sequence: CASSVALPSGGGDTQYF. The CDR3 DNA reads as TGTGCCAGCAGCGTAGCCCTTCCGAGCGGGGGAGGAGATACGCAGTATTTT.